This T cell receptor (beta chain) was sequenced in a study of blood T cell repertoires in COVID-19. On the study more broadly: Samples representing acute and convalescent COVID-19 were sourced from the United States, Italy and Spain.

Cohort 3 donors were reported recovered after two negative PCRs, clearance, or symptom resolution. V lost 4 bases, J lost 6 bases, and 15 bases lay in between. The germline V gene encodes CDR1 GTSNPN and CDR2 SVGIG (reference sequence). The CDR3 has 13 amino acids. Clones were sequenced by immunoSEQ multiplex PCR, and TCRdb holds only the in-frame ones, with some missing. The sample contains about 250,000 clones, under 90% of which appear only once. The V call is TRBV30, the J call TRBJ1-2; no reliable D call. Input material: PBMCs or T cells enriched from blood (not recorded which). This receptor was identified in a man aged 35 to 55 who had recovered from COVID-19. DNA for the CDR3: TGTGCCTGGACCCTCGGGGTAGAACATGGCTACACCTTC. Translated, it gives CAWTLGVEHGYTF.